The rows below give T cell receptor beta chains drawn from one sample of a study of shared clonotypes between healthy human individuals. The protocol was immunoSEQ multiplex PCR, while the TCRdb copy is restricted to in-frame clones and leaves out a portion. This table has roughly 1,800,000 clones, less than 95% appearing once. The sequencing sample was made of naive CD8+ T cells sorted from blood. The source is a young man in good health. The CDR3 runs from the conserved cysteine through the conserved F or W. The D gene is left open where the match is weak. The listing skips clone size in some rows; elsewhere it reads once, few, many or a size class.

j_call clone_size v_call d_call cdr3_nt cdr3_aa
TRBJ2-2 - TRBV10-1 - TGCGCCAGCAGTGAGAGTGGGGCCGAGGGGGAGCTGTTTTTT CASSESGAEGELFF
TRBJ1-4 - TRBV18 - TGTGCCAGCTCAAGAGAACCAGGGGCCCCTAATGAAAAACTGTTTTTT CASSREPGAPNEKLFF
TRBJ1-2 - TRBV5-5 - TGTGCCAGCCACGAAGGGGGATTCTCTGGCTACACCTTC CASHEGGFSGYTF
TRBJ2-1 - TRBV27 - TGTGCCAGCAGTTTATCGGGGGGGCGAGGTCCGTTCTTC CASSLSGGRGPFF
TRBJ2-2 - TRBV7-9 - TGTGCCAGCAGTTTGGCAGGGTCCGGGGAGCTGTTTTTT CASSLAGSGELFF
TRBJ2-7 - TRBV28 - TGTGCCAGCAGCCCCTCTTTGGGTTCCTACGAGCAGTACTTC CASSPSLGSYEQYF
TRBJ2-2 - TRBV30 - TGTGCCTGGATGGGGGACACCGGGGAGCTGTTTTTT CAWMGDTGELFF
TRBJ1-3 - TRBV7-6 - TGTGCCAGCAGCTTAGGAGACGCCGAGAACTCTGGAAACACCATATATTTT CASSLGDAENSGNTIYF
TRBJ2-1 - TRBV27 TRBD1 TGTGCCAGCAGTTTTATAGGGACAGGGGGATACAATGAGCAGTTCTTC CASSFIGTGGYNEQFF
TRBJ2-1 once TRBV5-1 - TGCGCCAGCAGTTTCGACAGGGAGGGTGAGCAGTTCTTC CASSFDREGEQFF
TRBJ1-3 - TRBV27 - TGTGCCAGCAGTTTAGTGGGCTCTGGAAACACCATATATTTT CASSLVGSGNTIYF
TRBJ2-7 - TRBV19 TRBD2 TGTGCCAGTAGTAATGTTTGGGTAGCGGGAGCGAACTCCTACGAGCAGTACTTC CASSNVWVAGANSYEQYF
TRBJ2-1 once TRBV10-3 TRBD2 TGTGCCATCAGTGAGGATAGCGGGAGGCCTCTGTACAATGAGCAGTTCTTC CAISEDSGRPLYNEQFF
TRBJ1-1 - TRBV5-1 - TGCGCCAGCAGCGCGGGACCAAACACTGAAGCTTTCTTT CASSAGPNTEAFF
TRBJ2-2 - TRBV9 TRBD1 TGTGCCAGCAGCCGAGTATCCCCGGACAGGGAAGAACACACCGGGGAGCTGTTTTTT CASSRVSPDREEHTGELFF
TRBJ1-5 few TRBV30 - TGTGCCTGGACCGGAGAGATCAATCAGCCCCAGCATTTT CAWTGEINQPQHF
TRBJ2-5 - TRBV19 TRBD1 TGTGCCAGTAGCACAGGGGGCGCGGAGACCCAGTACTTC CASSTGGAETQYF
TRBJ1-5 - TRBV6-5 - TGTGCCAGCAGTTATCCACCTGAGGCCCCTGATCAGCCCCAGCATTTT CASSYPPEAPDQPQHF
TRBJ1-1 - TRBV4-1 - TGCGCCAGCAGCCAAGCTCTACAGGGGAACACTGAAGCTTTCTTT CASSQALQGNTEAFF
TRBJ2-3 - TRBV6-5 TRBD1 TGTGCCAGCAGTTCCGGGACAGATGATCCCACAGATACGCAGTATTTT CASSSGTDDPTDTQYF
TRBJ2-7 - TRBV7-9 TRBD1 TGTGCCAGCAGCTACCGACAGGGAGACTACTACGAGCAGTACTTC CASSYRQGDYYEQYF
TRBJ2-2 - TRBV11-2 - TGTGCCAGCAGCCCCTCAGGGCCTACCGGGGAGCTGTTTTTT CASSPSGPTGELFF
TRBJ2-7 once TRBV5-1 - TGCGCCAGCAGCCTGAGTCCATTCTACGAGCAGTACTTC CASSLSPFYEQYF
TRBJ1-1 - TRBV9 - TGTGCCAGCAGCGTAGGTACGAACACTGAAGCTTTCTTT CASSVGTNTEAFF
TRBJ2-7 - TRBV2 - TGTGCCAGCAGTGAAATACCCTCAGGCCTGGGGGACTACGAGCAGTACTTC CASSEIPSGLGDYEQYF
TRBJ2-2 - TRBV15 TRBD1 TGTGCCACCAGCCAAGGGAAGAGGGAGCAGGGGGCGCGAACCGGGGAGCTGTTTTTT CATSQGKREQGARTGELFF
TRBJ2-3 - TRBV30 - TGTGCCTGGAGGCAGAAGGGCACAGATACGCAGTATTTT CAWRQKGTDTQYF
TRBJ2-1 - TRBV2 TRBD1 TGTGCCAGCACGGGGACAGGGATGTCCAATGAGCAGTTCTTC CASTGTGMSNEQFF
TRBJ1-2 - TRBV12-5 - TGTGCTAGTGGCACCGATCCTCTCCTAGGCTACACCTTC CASGTDPLLGYTF
TRBJ1-1 - TRBV20-1 - TGCAGTGCTAGATTGGTGGCTGAAGCTTTCTTT CSARLVAEAFF
TRBJ2-1 - TRBV27 - TGTGCCAGCAGTTTATCGCCAGGGGGGAATGAGCAGTTCTTC CASSLSPGGNEQFF
TRBJ2-7 - TRBV21-1 - TGTGCCAGCAGCAAAGGGGCGTACTTC CASSKGAYF
TRBJ2-7 - TRBV13 - TGTGCCAGCAGCTTAAGGGGGCTAGCGGGCTACGAGCAGTACTTC CASSLRGLAGYEQYF
TRBJ2-5 - TRBV2 TRBD1 TGTGCCAGCAGCGACGGACAGGAGACTTCCCAAGAGACCCAGTACTTC CASSDGQETSQETQYF
TRBJ1-2 - TRBV5-4 - TGTGCCAGCAGATATGGTCGGGCTACACAGGCTAACTATGGCTACACCTTC CASRYGRATQANYGYTF
TRBJ1-3 - TRBV6-5 - TGTGCCAGCAGTTACGGTGGGGGACGGGGAAACACCATATATTTT CASSYGGGRGNTIYF
TRBJ1-1 - TRBV5-1 - TGCGCCAGCACCCTCCTAGGCGACACTGAAGCTTTCTTT CASTLLGDTEAFF
TRBJ2-1 - TRBV11-2 TRBD2 TGTGCCAGCAGCCTAGCGGGGGTTTTCTACAATGAGCAGTTCTTC CASSLAGVFYNEQFF
TRBJ1-5 - TRBV4-1 - TGCGCCAGCAGCCAAGCCGAGAGTCAGCCCCAGCATTTT CASSQAESQPQHF
TRBJ2-7 - TRBV15 - TGTGCCACCAGCAGGGATAGCGGACCTCGGGGCTACGAGCAGTACTTC CATSRDSGPRGYEQYF